The present T cell receptor (beta chain) was sequenced within a study of blood T cells in healthy people across ages. Sample donors were healthy Caucasian individuals that came from Russia, aged about 6 to 100. A second roughly 6 to 12 cycle PCR used barcoded and J-beta primers. One entry per CDR3 protein results from TCRdb running MiXCR on the 5' RACE reads. The sample consists of roughly 800,000 distinct CDR3 sequences, about 55% of them appearing once. The CDR3 extends over 15 amino acids. The germline V gene encodes CDR1 DFQATT and CDR2 SNEGSKA (reference sequence). Study observations and caveats: Calculation of diversity from one million T cells yielded estimates considered to be underestimates. Researchers report that TCR beta diversity correlated strongly with naive T cell percentage.

Only one count was recorded for this clonotype. Its specificity is not known. The chain has TRBV20-1 and TRBJ2-2, with 10 bases aligning to TRBD2. The source of this sequence is an elderly man in good health. Sequencing input: blood. This chain's CDR3 is CRRVRASGGPGELFF. Written as DNA, the CDR3 is TGCAGGAGGGTTAGGGCTAGCGGGGGACCCGGGGAGCTGTTTTTT.